The 14 T cell receptor beta chains below were found in one sample sequenced in a study of sequential checkpoint blockade in melanoma. Noted treatment: randomized to nivolumab then ipilimumab (arm A) or the reverse (arm B). The protocol was immunoSEQ multiplex PCR, while the TCRdb copy is restricted to in-frame clones and leaves out a portion. Here the sample spans about 10,000 clones, 73% being singletons. The sequenced sample was CD8+ T cells sorted from blood (inferred from file names), obtained from a patient given nivolumab and ipilimumab in sequence. Receptors were obtained from a human donor with melanoma.

This clone was picked up one time. J is TRBJ2-7 and V is TRBV5-1; D is possibly TRBD2 (6 bases). Germline CDR1 reads SGHRS; CDR2 reads YFSETQ. The V end was cut by 3 bases, the J end by 0 bases, with 16 bases between. The CDR3 totals 16 residues. In DNA form, the CDR3 reads TGCGCCAGCAGCTGGACCAGCGGGCCGAGCTCCTACGAGCAGTACTTC. Its translation: CASSWTSGPSSYEQYF.

The CDR3 is CASSKYPGQGRDYEQYF. CDR3 sequence (DNA): TGTGCCAGCTCCAAATATCCGGGACAGGGACGCGACTACGAGCAGTACTTC. This chain connects TRBV18 to TRBJ2-7; 9 nucleotides align to TRBD1. Germline values: CDR1 KGHSH, CDR2 LQKENI. Trimming cost V 6 bases and J 3 bases; bases outside gene matches: 15. The CDR3 is 17 amino acids.

This rearrangement joins TRBV5-1 to TRBJ1-1; TRBD1 matches at 9 bases. The germline gives CDR1 SGHRS, CDR2 YFSETQ. The length of the CDR3 is 15 residues. After removal of 4 bases from V and 3 bases from J, the junction contained 7 bases not matched to a gene. The CDR3 DNA reads as TGCGCCAGCAGCAGGACGACAGGGGGGTACACTGAAGCTTTCTTT. Its translation is CASSRTTGGYTEAFF.

The chain combines TRBV7-9 with TRBJ2-1; the D gene is possibly TRBD2 (5 bases). The CDR3 totals 14 residues. Germline-derived CDR1 and CDR2 are SEHNR and FQNEAQ (reference sequence). V lost 5 bases to trimming and J lost 4 bases, with 12 bases between them. The CDR3 DNA is TGTGCCAGCAGCGCCGGGAACTCGTACAATGAGCAGTTCTTC. It is translated as CASSAGNSYNEQFF.

This clone was detected a few times. V gene TRBV5-6 combines with J gene TRBJ2-7; 7 bases align to TRBD1. CDR3 length: 15 amino acids. Trimming removed 4 bases from V and 2 bases from J; junction bases left unmatched: 9. Germline V lookup: CDR1 SGHDT, CDR2 YYEEEE. CDR3 nucleotides: TGTGCCAGCAGCCCTGTGCCGGACAGGACCTACGAGCAGTACTTC. Translation: CASSPVPDRTYEQYF. Together with reference TRBV5-6 and TRBJ2-7, the CDR3 gives the full variable domain: DAGVTQSPTHLIKTRGQQVTLRCSPKSGHDTVSWYQQALGQGPQFIFQYYEEEERQRGNFPDRFSGHQFPNYSSELNVNALLLGDSALYLCASSPVPDRTYEQYFGPGTRLTVT.

The V and J genes are TRBV4-1 and TRBJ2-1; D is unresolved. Germline V CDR1 and CDR2: MGHRA, YSYEKL. The CDR3 is 13 amino acids. V was trimmed by 3 bases and J by 10 bases, leaving 13 bases between them. For the CDR3, the DNA is TGCGCCAGCAGCCAGCCTCTGGCCGGGGAGCAGTTCTTC. It is translated as CASSQPLAGEQFF.

This chain uses TRBV6-1 with TRBJ1-5, with D perhaps matching TRBD1 (5 bases). The V gene lost 1 base and the J gene lost 0 bases, with 13 bases spanning the gap. Germline V gives CDR1 MNHNS, CDR2 SASEGT. The CDR3 loop spans 17 amino acids. The CDR3 bases are TGTGCCAGCAGTGAAGAGGGGATCCAAGATAGCAATCAGCCCCAGCATTTT. Amino acids: CASSEEGIQDSNQPQHF.

The genes are TRBV6-5 and TRBJ2-2, with a tentative D call TRBD2 (5 bases). The V gene lost 8 bases and the J gene lost 8 bases, with 18 bases spanning the gap. The CDR3 extends over 14 amino acids. Germline CDR1 is MNHEY and CDR2 is SVGAGI. In DNA form, the CDR3 reads TGTGCCAGCCAGAGGGAGAGCACATTGGGGGAGCTGTTTTTT. Its translation is CASQRESTLGELFF.

The chain employs TRBV6-6 and TRBJ2-7; tentative D call: TRBD2 (6 bases). V gave up 11 bases and J gave up 3 bases, with 14 bases separating them. Germline CDR1 reads MNHNY; CDR2 reads SVGAGI (reference sequence). The CDR3 has 12 amino acids. The CDR3 DNA follows: TGTGCCGCCCGGGACTCACACTACGAGCAGTACTTC. Protein sequence: CAARDSHYEQYF.

As for this clone: The junction departs from germline at one end; a sequencing error may be responsible. The chain recombines TRBV25-1 with TRBJ2-7; D gene ambiguous. The CDR3 sequence is 11 residues long. CDR1 is MGHDK and CDR2 is SYGVNS in the germline V gene. The CDR3 coding sequence is TGTGCCAGCAGTCCCTCCCACGAGCAGTACTTC. Amino acids: CASSPSHEQYF.

V is TRBV7-4 and J is TRBJ2-7; possible D gene TRBD1, 6 bases. V lost 2 bases and J lost 2, with 10 bases in between. This CDR3 contains 14 residues. CDR1 is SGHVT, CDR2 SQSDAQ, per germline. The CDR3 nucleotides read TGTGCCAGCAGCTTATTACCAGGGGCCTACGAGCAGTACTTC. It specifies CASSLLPGAYEQYF.

CDR3 in DNA: TGTGCCAGCACCTTCGGGGGTGGAGAGCAGTTCTTC. Its translation is CASTFGGGEQFF. The chain carries TRBV27 and TRBJ2-1; possibly TRBD2 for D (6 bases). The CDR3 sequence is 12 residues long. The V gene's germline CDR1 is MNHEY and CDR2 SMNVEV (reference sequence). Trimming removed 7 bases at V and 10 bases at J, with 14 bases between.

This rearrangement joins TRBV27 to TRBJ2-2, with unresolved D. The germline gives CDR1 MNHEY, CDR2 SMNVEV (reference sequence). CDR3 length equals 14 residues. With 3 bases removed from V and 6 bases from J, the gap between germline ends came to 11 bases. In DNA form, the CDR3 reads TGTGCCAGCAGTTTTAGGAGTAGCCCCGGGGAGCTGTTTTTT. Protein product: CASSFRSSPGELFF.

The chain carries TRBV7-2 and TRBJ1-4; D perhaps matches TRBD1 (6 bases). Germline assignment: CDR1 SGHTA and CDR2 FQGNSA. CDR3 length: 18 amino acids. V was pared by 0 bases and J by 3 bases, with 17 bases between. CDR3 protein: CASSLARTDLRANEKLFF. CDR3 DNA sequence: TGTGCCAGCAGCTTAGCCCGGACAGACCTCAGGGCTAATGAAAAACTGTTTTTT. Complete variable domain (other parts from reference TRBV7-2 and TRBJ1-4): GAGVSQSPSNKVTEKGKDVELRCDPISGHTALYWYRQSLGQGLEFLIYFQGNSAPDKSGLPSDRFSAERTGGSVSTLTIQRTQQEDSAVYLCASSLARTDLRANEKLFFGSGTQLSVL.